This TCR beta chain was observed in a study of blood T cell repertoires in COVID-19. For the study at large: Nucleic acid was either cDNA or gDNA, and it came from T cells, B-cell-depleted T cells, or PBMCs.

In the source study's methods: Estimation of nucleated cell counts was performed using reference gene primer amplification. Sequencing was performed with immunoSEQ multiplex PCR; in TCRdb, only in-frame clones are kept and a portion is missing. V and J calls and clone size are as listed in that table; D and trimming were resolved from the DNA. The sample records fewer than 250,000 clones, about 90% being singletons. Per germline, CDR1 SGDLS and CDR2 YYNGEE. There are 16 residues in the CDR3. With 2 bases clipped from V and 6 bases from J, the junction kept 9 bases outside the gene matches. The origin of this receptor is a woman aged 60-75 years with acute or convalescent COVID-19. Sequenced sample: peripheral blood. The chain uses TRBV9 and TRBJ2-7, with 12 bases fitting TRBD1. In nucleotides, the CDR3 is TGTGCCAGCAGCGTCCTCGGGACAGGGGGCGCATCCGAGCAGTACTTC. Translating gives CASSVLGTGGASEQYF.